This T cell receptor (beta chain) was observed in a study of beta chain features in type 1 diabetes. Study-wide results and limits: Relative to healthy donors, patients appeared to have naive, central memory and Treg TCRB repertoires that were more similar.

In this sample, this clone turned up a few times. Antigen specificity is unknown. Every bit of the isolated RNA underwent reverse transcription, so sequencing read expressed TCRB transcripts. Around 3.57 million reads was the average for naive, central memory and regulatory T cell samples. TCRdb's table, derived via immunoSEQ multiplex PCR, lists solely in-frame clones and lacks some. The top ten hold over 5.5% of the sample, which has hundreds of thousands of clones, less than 15% seen once. Trimming removed 6 bases from V and 7 bases from J; junction bases left unmatched: 6. The length of the CDR3 is 12 residues. Germline-derived CDR1 and CDR2 are MNHEY and SVGAGI.

Sequenced sample: central memory CD4+ T cells from blood. The receptor was derived from a man younger than 40 in good health. The chain recombines TRBV6-5 with TRBJ2-7, with 7 bases matching TRBD1. The CDR3 protein is CASRDRAWEQYV. The CDR3 coding sequence is TGTGCCAGCAGAGACAGGGCTTGGGAGCAGTACGTC.